One and the same sample provided the 11 T cell receptor beta chains below, sequenced in a study of response to subunit inactivated influenza vaccine. TCRdb used MiXCR to reprocess the RT-PCR reads, holding one entry per CDR3 protein. This table has around 750,000 distinct CDR3 sequences, 21% appearing once. The sequencing used PBMCs from blood, collected more than 4 days after vaccination. Receptor source: a man aged 50 to 59 who received an inactivated influenza vaccine.

On this clonotype: Germline is not matched at one junction end, which may reflect a read error. The chain couples TRBV7-7 to TRBJ2-2, with TRBD1 as a possible D gene (6 bases). In germline, CDR1 is SSHAT, CDR2 FNYEAQ (reference sequence). The CDR3 is made up of 14 amino acids. The CDR3 region has the DNA TGTGCTAGCAGCCTACAGGGAGAGTCCGGGGAGCTGTTTTTT. Its protein is CASSLQGESGELFF.

This CDR3 reads CASSQEAMDGNTGELFF. The CDR3 DNA follows: TGTGCCAGCAGCCAAGAGGCCATGGACGGGAACACCGGGGAGCTGTTTTTT. The chain uses TRBV4-2 and TRBJ2-2; D not certain. V was clipped by 0 bases and J by 1 base, with 12 bases between them. Germline V gene lookup returns CDR1 LGHNA and CDR2 YNFKEQ. The CDR3 is made up of 17 amino acids.

In its sample, this clonotype was seen a few times. The chain joins TRBV12-3 or TRBV12-4 to TRBJ2-3; 10 bases fit TRBD2. V lost 3 bases to trimming and J lost 4 bases; unmatched junction nucleotides: 4. CDR3 length: 15 amino acids. DNA for the CDR3: TGTGCCAGCAGTTTCTCGAGCGGGGGGGCAGATACGCAGTATTTT. Translated: CASSFSSGGADTQYF.

The chain joins TRBV5-6 to TRBJ2-7, with TRBD2 as a possible D gene (6 bases). Trimming shortened V by 6 bases and J by 1 base, and 14 bases separated the two germline ends. This CDR3 region has 14 residues. CDR1 and CDR2 from the germline V gene are SGHDT and YYEEEE. CDR3 sequence: CASTVTGLSYEQYF. The CDR3 bases are TGTGCCAGCACCGTTACGGGACTTTCCTACGAGCAGTACTTC.

In its sample, this clonotype was seen a few times. This sequence joins TRBV7-9 and TRBJ2-1; D not resolved. V lost 0 bases to trimming and J lost 4 bases, with 4 bases between them. The CDR3 runs 13 residues. CDR1 is SEHNR and CDR2 is FQNEAQ in the germline V gene (reference sequence). For the CDR3, the DNA is TGTGCCAGCAGCTTAGCCCAGTACAATGAGCAGTTCTTC. This sequence encodes CASSLAQYNEQFF.

This rearrangement joins TRBV20-1 to TRBJ2-5, with 7 bases aligning to TRBD1. V lost 0 bases, J lost 5 bases, and 6 bases stayed unmatched. The length of the CDR3 is 14 residues. Germline-derived CDR1 and CDR2 are DFQATT and SNEGSKA (reference sequence). The CDR3 reads CSARDYSRGETQYF. Here the CDR3 DNA reads TGCAGTGCTAGAGACTATTCCAGGGGGGAGACCCAGTACTTC.

V and J are TRBV2 and TRBJ2-5; 11 bases line up with TRBD2. V was clipped by 2 bases and J by 2 bases; unmatched bases: 1. CDR1 is SNHLY and CDR2 is FYNNEI in the germline V gene. The length of the CDR3 is 15 residues. The CDR3 here is CASSERLAGQETQYF. CDR3 bases: TGTGCCAGCAGTGAAAGACTAGCGGGGCAAGAGACCCAGTACTTC.

The chain carries TRBV4-2 and TRBJ2-5; TRBD2 matches 7 bases. The ends lost 1 base at V and 2 bases at J; junction bases unmatched: 7. CDR3 size: 16 residues. CDR1 and CDR2 from the germline V gene are LGHNA and YNFKEQ. The CDR3 coding sequence is TGTGCCAGCAGCCAAGCTGGGGGAGGGTCGCAAGAGACCCAGTACTTC. This codes for CASSQAGGGSQETQYF.

This clonotype has more than one count but fewer than ten. This sequence joins TRBV20-1 and TRBJ2-1; 9 nucleotides agree with TRBD1. V gave up 6 bases and J gave up 7 bases; unmatched junction bases: 7. Germline V CDR1 and CDR2: DFQATT, SNEGSKA (reference sequence). This CDR3 region has 13 residues. The CDR3 region is CSAGGTGRNEQFF. The DNA for the CDR3 is TGCAGTGCAGGGGGGACAGGGCGGAATGAGCAGTTCTTC.

There are many counts of this clonotype. The rearrangement joins TRBV12-3 or TRBV12-4 to TRBJ2-7; possibly TRBD1 for D (6 bases). CDR3 length: 10 residues. V was pared by 8 bases and J by 8 bases, with 10 bases between. The CDR3 sequence: CASGGFKQYF. The CDR3 nucleotides are TGTGCCAGCGGGGGCTTCAAGCAGTACTTC.

The chain links TRBV11-2 to TRBJ2-7; D call uncertain. This CDR3 comprises 14 residues. The ends were cut back, 1 base at V and 5 bases at J, with 12 bases in the middle. Germline V CDR1 and CDR2: SGHAT, FQNNGV. The CDR3 DNA reads as TGTGCCAGCAGCTTAGGCGTTACGTACGACGAGCAGTACTTC. Protein: CASSLGVTYDEQYF.